The next 30 T cell receptor beta chains were all read from a single sample in a study of blood T cells in healthy people across ages. Together with a sample-barcoded 5' primer, a J-beta primer mix was included in a second PCR lasting about 7 to 11 cycles. TCRdb re-analysed the 5' RACE reads in MiXCR, keeping a single row per CDR3 protein. The sample consists of about 700,000 distinct CDR3 sequences, about 32% of them appearing once. What was sequenced was blood. These receptor sequences come from a woman aged 80 or over in good health.

This clonotype occurred many times. A much larger clonotype is one base distant, so this may be a read error. This sequence joins TRBV20-1 and TRBJ2-7, with D maybe TRBD2 (6 bases). V lost 3 bases and J lost 3, with 12 bases in between. Germline assignment: CDR1 DFQATT and CDR2 SNEGSKA (reference sequence). CDR3 length: 13 residues. CDR3 residues: CSASSPGGYEQYF. The CDR3 DNA reads TGCAGTGCTAGTTCCCCCGGGGGCTACGAGCAGTACTTC.

As regards this clonotype: A clone one base away is much larger, so this may be a read error. The rearrangement uses TRBV11-2 and TRBJ1-1; maybe TRBD1 (6 bases). The ends were cut back, 5 bases at V and 1 base at J, with 17 bases in the middle. CDR1 is SGHAT and CDR2 is FQNNGV in the germline V gene. The CDR3 has 16 amino acids. Here the CDR3 reads CASSPQKGGRNTEAFF. CDR3 nucleotide sequence: TGTGCCAGCAGCCCCCAAAAAGGGGGTCGGAACACTGAAGCTTTCTTT. The entire variable domain, with the rest obtained from reference TRBV11-2 and TRBJ1-1, is as follows: EAGVAQSPRYKIIEKRQSVAFWCNPISGHATLYWYQQILGQGPKLLIQFQNNGVVDDSQLPKDRFSAERLKGVDSTLKIQPAKLEDSAVYLCASSPQKGGRNTEAFFGQGTRLTVV.

The chain recombines TRBV20-1 with TRBJ2-3; D may match TRBD1 or TRBD2 (5 bases each). This CDR3 region has 14 residues. Trimming pared 3 bases from V and 6 bases from J, leaving 16 bases between. Germline V gene lookup returns CDR1 DFQATT and CDR2 SNEGSKA (reference sequence). In DNA, the CDR3 is TGCAGTGCTAGCGACAGCTTGACTATGGATACGCAGTATTTT. This encodes CSASDSLTMDTQYF.

This clonotype was seen at least ten times. The rearrangement links TRBV6-2 or TRBV6-3 to TRBJ2-7; 9 bases map to TRBD2. Germline V gives CDR1 MNHEY, CDR2 SVGEGT. The CDR3 length is 16 residues. Losses at the gene ends were 0 bases for V and 3 bases for J; bases not matched to a gene: 6. The CDR3 DNA reads TGTGCCAGCAGTTACTCGAAGGTAGCGGGGGACTACGAGCAGTACTTC. This sequence encodes CASSYSKVAGDYEQYF.

This clonotype was picked up many times. This chain uses TRBV20-1 with TRBJ1-2, with D possibly TRBD1 on 5 matching bases. The CDR3 is 13 amino acids. With 6 bases removed from V and 3 bases from J, the gap between germline ends came to 14 bases. Germline V gene data show CDR1 as DFQATT and CDR2 as SNEGSKA (reference sequence). The CDR3 here is CSAGDLGDYGYTF. The DNA for the CDR3 is TGCAGTGCAGGGGACCTGGGGGACTATGGCTACACCTTC.

The V and J genes are TRBV18 and TRBJ2-4; D is possibly TRBD1 or TRBD2 (6 bases each). The J call may not be correct, given that the DNA end is closer to TRBJ2-7. The length of the CDR3 is 13 residues. CDR1 is KGHSH, CDR2 LQKENI, per germline. The CDR3 protein is CASSVKEGGEQYF. The CDR3 coding sequence is TGTGCCAGCTCTGTCAAAGAGGGGGGCGAGCAGTACTTC.

The sample holds many counts of this clonotype. For the CDR3, the DNA is TGCGCCAGCAGCACCAGTTCTCAGGGGAGCCACGAGCAGTACTTC. It codes for CASSTSSQGSHEQYF. The chain carries TRBV5-1 and TRBJ2-7; possible D gene TRBD1, 6 bases. The CDR3 covers 15 residues. The V end lost 4 bases, the J end lost 5 bases, and 19 bases lay between the germline ends. Germline V gives CDR1 SGHRS, CDR2 YFSETQ.

This clonotype was seen only a few times. The genes are TRBV6-2 or TRBV6-3 and TRBJ2-2; TRBD2 might be the D (5 bases). This CDR3 is built from 15 residues. Germline loops: CDR1 MNHEY, CDR2 SVGEGT. Trimming took 6 bases from V and 0 from J, leaving 11 bases between them. The CDR3 DNA reads TGTGCCAGCAGACTCCTTAGCGCGAACACCGGGGAGCTGTTTTTT. Translated: CASRLLSANTGELFF.

The V and J genes are TRBV9 and TRBJ1-1, with D possibly TRBD1 on 6 matching bases. V was pared by 2 bases and J by 0 bases, with 11 bases between. This CDR3 is built from 15 residues. Germline CDR1 is SGDLS and CDR2 is YYNGEE. The CDR3 reads CASSVLDSLNTEAFF. CDR3 DNA sequence: TGTGCCAGCAGCGTCTTGGACAGCTTGAACACTGAAGCTTTCTTT.

Ten or more counts support this clonotype. This chain uses TRBV27 with TRBJ2-1; TRBD1 agrees at 7 bases. Losses at the gene ends were 4 bases for V and 5 bases for J; bases not matched to a gene: 11. In germline, CDR1 is MNHEY, CDR2 SMNVEV (reference sequence). The CDR3 has 16 amino acids. The CDR3 nucleotides are TGTGCCAGCAGTTCCCCCCAGGGGGTGGGCCACAATGAGCAGTTCTTC. Its protein product is CASSSPQGVGHNEQFF.

The genes are TRBV7-2 and TRBJ2-3; TRBD2 matches 7 bases. From germline, CDR1 is SGHTA and CDR2 FQGNSA. This CDR3 is 16 amino acids long. Trimming at V came to 2 bases and at J to 6 bases, leaving 11 bases not matched to a gene. CDR3 protein: CASSLPQGGGVDTQYF. CDR3 in DNA: TGTGCCAGCAGCTTACCCCAGGGCGGGGGTGTTGATACGCAGTATTTT. The full variable domain, in which reference TRBV7-2 and TRBJ2-3 provide the parts outside the CDR3, is GAGVSQSPSNKVTEKGKDVELRCDPISGHTALYWYRQSLGQGLEFLIYFQGNSAPDKSGLPSDRFSAERTGGSVSTLTIQRTQQEDSAVYLCASSLPQGGGVDTQYFGPGTRLTVL.

This clonotype was observed many times. This chain connects TRBV6-5 to TRBJ1-1, with D hard to call. This CDR3 has 14 amino acids. Trimming pared 6 bases from V and 11 bases from J, leaving 22 bases between. Germline values: CDR1 MNHEY, CDR2 SVGAGI. CDR3 coding DNA: TGTGCCAGCAGCCGTACCGGGAATGGACTTGGGGCTTTCTTT. It encodes CASSRTGNGLGAFF.

This clonotype appeared many times. This chain uses TRBV5-5 with TRBJ2-6; unclear D gene. Trimming took off 0 bases at V and 1 base at J, with 11 bases between the two ends. The CDR3 is 17 amino acids. The germline gives CDR1 SGHKS, CDR2 YYEKEE (reference sequence). The DNA for the CDR3 is TGTGCCAGCAGCTTGGTGTGGCGCGAGTCTGGGGCCAACGTCCTGACTTTC. Protein sequence: CASSLVWRESGANVLTF.

The chain carries TRBV12-3 or TRBV12-4 and TRBJ2-1; TRBD2 aligns across 11 bases. There are 19 residues in the CDR3. After removal of 8 bases from V and 0 bases from J, the junction contained 15 bases not matched to a gene. The CDR3 DNA reads as TGTGCCAGCCGTTCTACTAGCGGGAGTGTACCCCTCTCCTACAATGAGCAGTTCTTC. Translating it yields CASRSTSGSVPLSYNEQFF.

A note on this clonotype: The conserved phenylalanine or tryptophan normally closing the CDR3 is absent here, so this likely arose from a read error. This chain uses TRBV20-1 with TRBJ2-4; D is unclear. The V and J ends lost 5 bases and 6 bases respectively, with 17 bases between them. The CDR3 extends over 14 amino acids. CDR1 is DFQATT and CDR2 is SNEGSKA in the germline V gene (reference sequence). The CDR3 sequence: CSAGVVLTGNIQYP. The CDR3 bases are TGCAGTGCTGGGGTCGTCTTGACGGGAAACATTCAGTACCCC.

This clonotype was found many times. A clone one base away is much larger, so this may be a read error. The chain couples TRBV7-2 to TRBJ2-5; 7 positions agree with TRBD2. Germline V gives CDR1 SGHTA, CDR2 FQGNSA. The CDR3 sequence is 15 residues long. J lost 11 bases, V lost 5 bases, and 17 bases had no gene match. The CDR3 here is CASSARTRNRGEQYF. DNA for the CDR3: TGTGCCAGCAGCGCGCGGACTAGAAACCGGGGTGAGCAGTACTTC. Full variable domain (missing parts from reference TRBV7-2 and TRBJ2-5): GAGVSQSPSNKVTEKGKDVELRCDPISGHTALYWYRQSLGQGLEFLIYFQGNSAPDKSGLPSDRFSAERTGGSVSTLTIQRTQQEDSAVYLCASSARTRNRGEQYFGPGTRLLVL.

This clonotype has a count of ten or more. The chain links TRBV20-1 to TRBJ2-1; D ambiguous. This CDR3 spans 14 amino acids. Trimming removed 7 bases at V and 3 bases at J, with 16 bases between. Per germline, CDR1 DFQATT and CDR2 SNEGSKA (reference sequence). CDR3 nucleotide sequence: TGCAGTGTCCGTGGCCTCCGAGGCTACAATGAGCAGTTCTTC. This sequence encodes CSVRGLRGYNEQFF.

The V call is TRBV10-3, the J call TRBJ1-5, with 7 bases fitting TRBD1. The V segment lost 11 bases and the J segment 1 base; nucleotides outside the gene matches: 11. The germline V gene encodes CDR1 ENHRY and CDR2 SYGVKD. The CDR3 length is 15 residues. The CDR3 nucleotides are TGTGCCTCGAGGGGGCCAGGGGAGAGCAATCAGCCCCAGCATTTT. As protein: CASRGPGESNQPQHF.

As for this clonotype: Relative to the germline gene, one junction end is altered; a read error may explain this. The chain combines TRBV7-2 with TRBJ2-5; D is perhaps TRBD2 (6 bases). Germline V gene lookup returns CDR1 SGHTA and CDR2 FQGNSA. The CDR3 covers 16 residues. This chain's CDR3 is CARSLGPNGGQETQYF. CDR3 nucleotide sequence: TGTGCCCGCAGCTTAGGGCCTAACGGGGGACAAGAGACCCAGTACTTC.

A word on this clonotype: With a much larger clone just one base away, this may be a read error. The chain has TRBV20-1 and TRBJ2-7; D call uncertain. In germline, CDR1 is DFQATT, CDR2 SNEGSKA (reference sequence). The CDR3 spans 12 residues. The V and J ends lost 0 bases and 12 bases respectively, with 15 bases between them. This CDR3 is CSAREGWWIRYF. CDR3 coding DNA: TGCAGTGCTAGAGAGGGGTGGTGGATTCGGTACTTC.

Concerning this clonotype: This clone may be a read error of a much larger clone one base away. The chain is built from TRBV29-1 and TRBJ1-1; 7 positions match TRBD1. With 3 bases clipped from V and 5 bases from J, the junction kept 9 bases outside the gene matches. Looked up from germline, CDR1 is SQVTM and CDR2 is ANQGSEA. The CDR3 is made up of 14 amino acids. Here the CDR3 reads CSVEKGGWGTEAFF. For the CDR3, the DNA is TGCAGCGTTGAGAAAGGGGGCTGGGGTACTGAAGCTTTCTTT.

Comments on this clonotype: Since a much larger clone is just one base distant, this may be a read error. The chain is built from TRBV5-8 and TRBJ1-2, with TRBD1 as a possible D gene (6 bases). The ends were cut back, 3 bases at V and 4 bases at J, with 13 bases in the middle. From germline, CDR1 is SGHTS and CDR2 YDEGEE. This CDR3 region has 14 residues. CDR3 in amino acids: CASSWGGQLYGYTF. CDR3 nucleotides: TGTGCCAGCAGCTGGGGAGGACAGCTCTATGGCTACACCTTC.

Note on this clonotype: The conserved closing phenylalanine or tryptophan is absent in this CDR3, likely reflecting a read error. CDR3 residues: CASSPNGEQFC. The CDR3 DNA sequence: TGCGCCAGCAGCCCGAATGGTGAGCAGTTCTGC. The genes are TRBV5-1 and TRBJ2-1, with D hard to call. The V gene lost 4 bases and the J gene lost 9 bases, with 8 bases spanning the gap. This CDR3 is 11 amino acids long. Looked up from germline, CDR1 is SGHRS and CDR2 is YFSETQ.

Ten or more counts support this clonotype. This CDR3 reads CASSLVHSGGNQPQHF. The CDR3 coding sequence is TGTGCCAGCAGCTTAGTTCACTCAGGGGGCAATCAGCCCCAGCATTTT. This chain joins TRBV7-9 and TRBJ1-5, with D possibly matching TRBD1 (6 bases). CDR3 length equals 16 residues. V was clipped by 1 base and J by 2 bases, with 12 bases between them. The V gene's germline CDR1 is SEHNR and CDR2 FQNEAQ (reference sequence).

The table lists this clonotype with many counts. V is TRBV4-3 and J is TRBJ2-2; D remains ambiguous. The germline V and J ends were trimmed by 2 bases and 1 base, with 5 bases remaining between them. This CDR3 is 14 amino acids long. CDR1 and CDR2 from the germline V gene are LGHNA and YSLEER. The CDR3: CASSQNLNTGELFF. For the CDR3, the DNA is TGCGCCAGCAGCCAAAACTTGAACACCGGGGAGCTGTTTTTT.

This clonotype was counted at least ten times. For the CDR3, the DNA is TGCAGTGCGACCAAAACAGGGGTTTCGACAGATACGCAGTATTTT. It encodes CSATKTGVSTDTQYF. V is TRBV20-1 and J is TRBJ2-3; TRBD1 matches 7 bases. The CDR3 runs to 15 residues. Germline V gene lookup returns CDR1 DFQATT and CDR2 SNEGSKA (reference sequence). Trimming cost V 6 bases and J 3 bases; bases outside gene matches: 12.

This clonotype was detected many times. The chain employs TRBV25-1 and TRBJ2-1; 9 bases map to TRBD2. Trimming removed 2 bases from V and 5 bases from J; junction bases left unmatched: 4. Looked up from germline, CDR1 is MGHDK and CDR2 is SYGVNS. The CDR3 loop spans 15 amino acids. For the CDR3, the DNA is TGTGCCAGCAGTGAAACTCGCGGGGGGGACAATGAGCAGTTCTTC. It yields the protein CASSETRGGDNEQFF.

Only one count was recorded for this clonotype. This sequence joins TRBV20-1 and TRBJ1-4; 10 nucleotides match TRBD1. This CDR3 has 15 residues. V dropped 6 bases and J dropped 7; count of bases not matched to a gene: 11. Looked up from germline, CDR1 is DFQATT and CDR2 is SNEGSKA (reference sequence). CDR3 sequence reads: CSAATRTGGSEKLFF. The CDR3 region has the DNA TGCAGTGCCGCCACCCGGACAGGGGGTTCTGAAAAACTGTTTTTT.

At least ten counts were recorded for this clonotype. The gene calls are TRBV6-1 and TRBJ2-7; possible D gene TRBD1, 5 bases. The length of the CDR3 is 15 residues. Germline V gene sequence: CDR1 MNHNS, CDR2 SASEGT. V lost 4 bases and J lost 4, with 17 bases in between. DNA of the CDR3: TGTGCCAGCAGTGCCGGACCTTCCAAGGGGTACGAGCAGTACTTC. It translates to CASSAGPSKGYEQYF.

The rearrangement links TRBV20-1 to TRBJ2-5; 7 bases fit TRBD2. The closer fit of TRBJ2-7 to the DNA end suggests the J call may be wrong. The CDR3 extends over 11 amino acids. Germline V lookup: CDR1 DFQATT, CDR2 SNEGSKA (reference sequence). CDR3 coding DNA: TGCAGTGCTGGGGAGGGCCACGAGCAGTACTTC. Translated, it gives CSAGEGHEQYF.